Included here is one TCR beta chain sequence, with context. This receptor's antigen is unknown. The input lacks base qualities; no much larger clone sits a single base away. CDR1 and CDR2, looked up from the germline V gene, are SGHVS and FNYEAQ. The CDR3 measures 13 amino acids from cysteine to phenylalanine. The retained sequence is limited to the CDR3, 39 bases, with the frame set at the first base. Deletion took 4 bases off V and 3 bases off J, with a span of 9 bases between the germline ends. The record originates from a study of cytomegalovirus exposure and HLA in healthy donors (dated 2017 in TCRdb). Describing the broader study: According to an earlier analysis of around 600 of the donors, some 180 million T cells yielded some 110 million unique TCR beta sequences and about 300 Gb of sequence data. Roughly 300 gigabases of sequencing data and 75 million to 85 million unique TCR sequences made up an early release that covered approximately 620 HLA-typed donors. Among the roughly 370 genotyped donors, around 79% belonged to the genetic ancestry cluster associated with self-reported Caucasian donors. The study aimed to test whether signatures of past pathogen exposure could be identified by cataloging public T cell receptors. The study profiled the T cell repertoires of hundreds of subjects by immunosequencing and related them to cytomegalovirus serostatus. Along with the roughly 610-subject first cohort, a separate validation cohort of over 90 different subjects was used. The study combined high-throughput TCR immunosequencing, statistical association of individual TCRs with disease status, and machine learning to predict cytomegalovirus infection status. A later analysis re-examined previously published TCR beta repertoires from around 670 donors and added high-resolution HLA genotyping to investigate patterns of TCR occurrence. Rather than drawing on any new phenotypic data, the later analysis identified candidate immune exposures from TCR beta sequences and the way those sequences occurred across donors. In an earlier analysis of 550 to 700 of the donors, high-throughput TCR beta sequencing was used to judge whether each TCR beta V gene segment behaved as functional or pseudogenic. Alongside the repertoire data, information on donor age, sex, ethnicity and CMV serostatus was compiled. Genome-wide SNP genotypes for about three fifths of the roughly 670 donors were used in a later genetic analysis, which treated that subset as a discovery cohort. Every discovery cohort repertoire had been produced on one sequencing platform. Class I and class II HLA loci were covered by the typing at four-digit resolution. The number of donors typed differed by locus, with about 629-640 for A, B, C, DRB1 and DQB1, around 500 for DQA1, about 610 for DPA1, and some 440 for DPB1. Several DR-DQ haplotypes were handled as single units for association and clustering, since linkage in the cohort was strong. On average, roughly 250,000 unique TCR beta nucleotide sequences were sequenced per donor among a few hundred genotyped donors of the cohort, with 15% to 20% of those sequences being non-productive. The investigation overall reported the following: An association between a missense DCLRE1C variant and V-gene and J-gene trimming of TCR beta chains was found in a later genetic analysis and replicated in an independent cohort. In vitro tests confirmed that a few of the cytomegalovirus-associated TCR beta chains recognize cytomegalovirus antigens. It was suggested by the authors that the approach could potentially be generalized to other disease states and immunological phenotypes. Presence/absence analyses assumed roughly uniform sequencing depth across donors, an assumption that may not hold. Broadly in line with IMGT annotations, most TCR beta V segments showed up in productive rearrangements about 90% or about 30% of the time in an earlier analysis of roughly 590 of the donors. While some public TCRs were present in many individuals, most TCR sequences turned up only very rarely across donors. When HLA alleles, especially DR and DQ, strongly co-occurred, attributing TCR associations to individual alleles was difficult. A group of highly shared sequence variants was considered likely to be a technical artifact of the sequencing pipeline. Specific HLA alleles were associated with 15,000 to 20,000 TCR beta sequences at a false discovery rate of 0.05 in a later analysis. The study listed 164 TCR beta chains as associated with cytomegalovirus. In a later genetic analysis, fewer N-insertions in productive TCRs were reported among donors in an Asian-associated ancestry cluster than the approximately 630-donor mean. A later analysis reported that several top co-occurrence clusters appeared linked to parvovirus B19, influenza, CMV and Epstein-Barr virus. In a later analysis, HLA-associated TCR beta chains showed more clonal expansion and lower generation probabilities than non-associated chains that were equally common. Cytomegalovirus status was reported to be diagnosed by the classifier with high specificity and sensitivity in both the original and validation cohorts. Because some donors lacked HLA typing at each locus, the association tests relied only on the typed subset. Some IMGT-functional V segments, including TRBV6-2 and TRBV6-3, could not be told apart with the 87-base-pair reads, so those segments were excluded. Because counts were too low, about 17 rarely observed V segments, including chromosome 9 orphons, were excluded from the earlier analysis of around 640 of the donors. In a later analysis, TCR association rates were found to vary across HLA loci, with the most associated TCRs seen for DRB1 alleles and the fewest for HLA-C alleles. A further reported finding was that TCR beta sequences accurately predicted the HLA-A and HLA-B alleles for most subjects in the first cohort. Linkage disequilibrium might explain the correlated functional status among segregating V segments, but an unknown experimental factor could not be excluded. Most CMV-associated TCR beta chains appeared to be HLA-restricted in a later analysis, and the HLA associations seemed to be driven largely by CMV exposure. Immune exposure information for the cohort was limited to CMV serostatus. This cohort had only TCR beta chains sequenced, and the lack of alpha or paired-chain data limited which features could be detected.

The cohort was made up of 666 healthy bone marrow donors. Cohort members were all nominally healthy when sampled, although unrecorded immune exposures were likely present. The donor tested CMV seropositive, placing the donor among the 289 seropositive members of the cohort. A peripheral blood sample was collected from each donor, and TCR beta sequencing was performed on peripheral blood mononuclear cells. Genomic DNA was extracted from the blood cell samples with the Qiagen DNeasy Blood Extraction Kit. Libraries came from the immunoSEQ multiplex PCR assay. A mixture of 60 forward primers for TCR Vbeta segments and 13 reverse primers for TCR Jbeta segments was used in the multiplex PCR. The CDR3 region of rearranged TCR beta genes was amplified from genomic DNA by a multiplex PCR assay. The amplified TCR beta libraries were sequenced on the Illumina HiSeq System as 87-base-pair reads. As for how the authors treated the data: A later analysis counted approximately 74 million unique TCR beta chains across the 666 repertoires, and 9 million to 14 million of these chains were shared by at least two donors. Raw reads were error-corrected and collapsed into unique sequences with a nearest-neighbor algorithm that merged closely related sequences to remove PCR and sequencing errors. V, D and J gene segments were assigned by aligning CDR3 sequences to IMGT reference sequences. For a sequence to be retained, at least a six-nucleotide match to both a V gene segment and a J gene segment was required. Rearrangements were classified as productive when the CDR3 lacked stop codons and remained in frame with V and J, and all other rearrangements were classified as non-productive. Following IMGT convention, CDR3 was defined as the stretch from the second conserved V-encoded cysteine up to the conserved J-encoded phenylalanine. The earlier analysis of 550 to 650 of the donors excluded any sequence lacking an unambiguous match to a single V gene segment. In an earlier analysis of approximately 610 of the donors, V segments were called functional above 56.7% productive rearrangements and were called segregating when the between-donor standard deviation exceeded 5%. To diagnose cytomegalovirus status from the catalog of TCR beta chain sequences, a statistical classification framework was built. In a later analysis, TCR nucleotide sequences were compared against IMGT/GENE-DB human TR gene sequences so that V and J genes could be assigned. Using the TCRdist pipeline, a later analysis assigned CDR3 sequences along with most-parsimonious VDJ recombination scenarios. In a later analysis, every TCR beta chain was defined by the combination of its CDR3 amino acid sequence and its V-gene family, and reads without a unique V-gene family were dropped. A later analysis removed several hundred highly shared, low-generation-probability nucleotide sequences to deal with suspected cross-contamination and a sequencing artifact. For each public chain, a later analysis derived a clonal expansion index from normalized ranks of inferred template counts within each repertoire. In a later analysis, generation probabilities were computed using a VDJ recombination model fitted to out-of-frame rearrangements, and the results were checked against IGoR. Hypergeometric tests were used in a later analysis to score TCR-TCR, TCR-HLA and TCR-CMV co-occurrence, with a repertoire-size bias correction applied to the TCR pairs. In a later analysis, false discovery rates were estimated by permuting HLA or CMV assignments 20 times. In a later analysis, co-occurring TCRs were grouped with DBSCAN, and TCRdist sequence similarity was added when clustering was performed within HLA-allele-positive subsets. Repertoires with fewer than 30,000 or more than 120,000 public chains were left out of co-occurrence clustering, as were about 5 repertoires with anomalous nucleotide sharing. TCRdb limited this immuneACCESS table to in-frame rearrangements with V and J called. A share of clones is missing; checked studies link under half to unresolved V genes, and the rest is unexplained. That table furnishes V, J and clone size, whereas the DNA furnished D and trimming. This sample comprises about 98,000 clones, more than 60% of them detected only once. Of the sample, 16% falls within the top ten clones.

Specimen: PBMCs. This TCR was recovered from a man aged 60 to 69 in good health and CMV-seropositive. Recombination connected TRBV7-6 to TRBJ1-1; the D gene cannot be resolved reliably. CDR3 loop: CASSSQLYTEAFF. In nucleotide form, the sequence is TGTGCCAGCAGCTCCCAGTTGTACACTGAAGCTTTCTTT.